These 20 T cell receptor beta chains came from one sample sequenced in a study of blood T cell repertoires in COVID-19. The table came from immunoSEQ multiplex PCR; TCRdb's copy has only in-frame clones and leaves some out. Of roughly 150,000 clones in the sample, around 89% were seen once. The sequencing input was peripheral blood. The receptors were gathered from a woman older than 75 with acute or convalescent COVID-19.

The chain uses TRBV5-8 and TRBJ1-2; tentatively, D is TRBD1 (6 bases). This CDR3 contains 14 residues. V lost 4 bases and J 8 bases, leaving 18 bases between the germline ends. Per the germline V gene, CDR1 is SGHTS and CDR2 is YDEGEE. CDR3: CASSPPGHPMGYTF. CDR3 sequence (DNA): TGTGCCAGCAGCCCCCCGGGACACCCCATGGGCTACACCTTC.

The rearrangement joins TRBV3-1 (or the pseudogene TRBV3-2) to TRBJ1-1, with D unresolved. Between the trimmed V and J ends, which lost 0 bases and 8 bases, there was a span of 10 bases. CDR1 and CDR2 from the germline V gene are LGHDT and YNNKEL (reference sequence). The CDR3 runs 13 residues. For the CDR3, the DNA is TGTGCCAGCAGCCAAGATCCAAGGAGGGAAGCTTTCTTT. Amino acid sequence: CASSQDPRREAFF.

V is TRBV10-3 and J is TRBJ1-1; 8 nucleotides agree with TRBD1. Germline V CDR1 and CDR2: ENHRY, SYGVKD. V was clipped by 0 bases and J by 4 bases; unmatched bases: 4. CDR3 length: 15 residues. The DNA of the CDR3 is TGTGCCATCAGTGAGTCGGCAGGGGGCGGCACTGAAGCTTTCTTT. This translates into CAISESAGGGTEAFF.

The chain combines TRBV7-2 with TRBJ2-1; 7 positions agree with TRBD2. From germline, CDR1 is SGHTA and CDR2 FQGNSA. The CDR3 sequence is 13 residues long. V lost 5 bases, J lost 10 bases, and 8 bases stayed unmatched. Written as DNA, the CDR3 is TGTGCCAGCAGCCTCCCGGCCGGGGGGGAGCAGTTCTTC. This sequence encodes CASSLPAGGEQFF.

This chain uses TRBV7-2 with TRBJ1-2; D is ambiguous. V dropped 1 base and J dropped 0 bases, with 12 bases sitting between them. The CDR3 sequence is 16 residues long. The germline CDR1 and CDR2 sequences are SGHTA and FQGNSA. CDR3 sequence reads: CASSLGARLANYGYTF. CDR3 in DNA: TGTGCCAGCAGCTTAGGGGCACGTCTGGCTAACTATGGCTACACCTTC.

The CDR3 region is CASSQAGLSGNTIYF. The CDR3 region has the DNA TGTGCCAGCAGCCAAGCAGGGCTTTCTGGAAACACCATATATTTT. The J gene is TRBJ1-3, the V gene TRBV3-1 (or the pseudogene TRBV3-2); tentative D call: TRBD1 (5 bases). The V gene lost 1 base and the J gene lost 1 base, with 8 bases spanning the gap. Germline assignment: CDR1 LGHDT and CDR2 YNNKEL (reference sequence). This CDR3 has 15 residues.

The chain couples TRBV7-9 to TRBJ1-2, with D uncertain. CDR3 length: 13 amino acids. Per germline, CDR1 SEHNR and CDR2 FQNEAQ (reference sequence). Trimming pared 1 base from V and 6 bases from J, leaving 9 bases between. The CDR3 bases are TGTGCCAGCAGCTTAGGGGCCGATAATGGCTACACCTTC. Translation gives CASSLGADNGYTF.

This chain links TRBV9 with TRBJ1-6; weak D call: TRBD1 (6 bases). The germline CDR1 and CDR2 sequences are SGDLS and YYNGEE. The CDR3 contains 16 residues. Trimming pared 4 bases from V and 8 bases from J, leaving 19 bases between. The CDR3, as DNA: TGTGCCAGCAGCCCCGTAGGCGGGGGCGCATATTCACCCCTCCACTTT. This sequence encodes CASSPVGGGAYSPLHF.

The chain couples TRBV19 to TRBJ1-2, with 7 nucleotides matching TRBD1. The junction had 9 bases not matched to a gene; V was cut back by 9 bases and J by 5 bases. The CDR3 has 13 amino acids. The V gene's germline CDR1 is LNHDA and CDR2 SQIVND (reference sequence). The CDR3 DNA sequence: TGTGCCAGCAGACAGGGTTGGGGGTATGGCTACACCTTC. It codes for CASRQGWGYGYTF. Full variable domain (remainder filled in from reference TRBV19 and TRBJ1-2): DGGITQSPKYLFRKEGQNVTLSCEQNLNHDAMYWYRQDPGQGLRLIYYSQIVNDFQKGDIAEGYSVSREKKESFPLTVTSAQKNPTAFYLCASRQGWGYGYTFGSGTRLTVV.

The chain carries TRBV19 and TRBJ2-7, with D perhaps matching TRBD2 (5 bases). The germline CDR1 and CDR2 sequences are LNHDA and SQIVND (reference sequence). The CDR3 loop spans 15 amino acids. V lost 1 base and J 2 bases, leaving 12 bases between the germline ends. The CDR3 spells CASSIGPVEAYEQYF. In nucleotides, the CDR3 is TGTGCCAGTAGTATAGGGCCAGTGGAGGCCTACGAGCAGTACTTC.

V gene TRBV5-1 combines with J gene TRBJ2-7, with 8 bases identical to TRBD1. The germline CDR1 and CDR2 sequences are SGHRS and YFSETQ. The length of the CDR3 is 16 residues. V was clipped by 3 bases and J by 3 bases; unmatched bases: 11. The CDR3 loop is CASSWQTGDGYYEQYF. The CDR3 nucleotides are TGCGCCAGCAGCTGGCAGACAGGGGATGGCTACTACGAGCAGTACTTC.

This chain links TRBV18 with TRBJ1-2, with a weak D call TRBD1 (5 bases). With 3 bases removed from V and 10 bases from J, the gap between germline ends came to 12 bases. Germline CDR1 KGHSH, CDR2 LQKENI. The CDR3 loop spans 12 amino acids. CDR3 DNA sequence: TGTGCCAGCTCACCGGTGGGACTGGACTACACCTTC. Its translation is CASSPVGLDYTF. Full variable domain (remainder filled in from reference TRBV18 and TRBJ1-2): NAGVMQNPRHLVRRRGQEARLRCSPMKGHSHVYWYRQLPEEGLKFMVYLQKENIIDESGMPKERFSAEFPKEGPSILRIQQVVRGDSAAYFCASSPVGLDYTFGSGTRLTVV.

J is TRBJ2-7 and V is TRBV7-2; TRBD2 aligns across 11 bases. The CDR3 runs to 15 residues. Germline V gives CDR1 SGHTA, CDR2 FQGNSA. With 5 bases clipped from V and 6 bases from J, the junction kept 9 bases outside the gene matches. In nucleotides, the CDR3 is TGTGCCAGCAGCGGACGACTAGCGGGGAGTCTCGAGCAGTACTTC. This encodes CASSGRLAGSLEQYF.

The rearrangement uses TRBV7-2 and TRBJ1-1; D might be TRBD1 (5 bases). Trimming cost V 5 bases and J 2 bases, with 21 bases left between them. The CDR3 contains 17 residues. Germline V gives CDR1 SGHTA, CDR2 FQGNSA. CDR3 sequence: CASSLHFSGLGNTEAFF. The CDR3 DNA follows: TGTGCCAGCAGCCTCCACTTTTCAGGGCTGGGTAACACTGAAGCTTTCTTT.

This sequence joins TRBV7-8 and TRBJ2-3, with 8 bases lining up with TRBD2. The CDR3 has 15 amino acids. The germline gives CDR1 SGHVS, CDR2 FQNEAQ. V gave up 3 bases and J gave up 4 bases; unmatched junction bases: 6. In DNA form, the CDR3 reads TGTGCCAGCAGCTTTAGGACTAGCAACCCAGATACGCAGTATTTT. Translated: CASSFRTSNPDTQYF.

The V call is TRBV5-1, the J call TRBJ1-4, with TRBD1 as a possible D gene (5 bases). Between the trimmed V and J ends, which lost 1 base and 0 bases, there was a span of 7 bases. The germline gives CDR1 SGHRS, CDR2 YFSETQ. This CDR3 is built from 15 residues. CDR3 sequence (DNA): TGCGCCAGCAGCTTGACAGGTGCAACTAATGAAAAACTGTTTTTT. The encoded protein is CASSLTGATNEKLFF.

This chain joins TRBV5-1 and TRBJ1-3; D is uncertain. With 0 bases removed from V and 2 bases from J, the gap between germline ends came to 9 bases. The CDR3 loop spans 15 amino acids. The germline V gene has CDR1 SGHRS and CDR2 YFSETQ. This chain's CDR3 is CASSLAQMPGNTIYF. The CDR3 coding sequence is TGCGCCAGCAGCTTGGCGCAGATGCCTGGAAACACCATATATTTT.

The rearrangement links TRBV7-9 to TRBJ2-7, with 13 bases matching TRBD2. The CDR3 totals 15 residues. Unmatched junction bases numbered 6, after V lost 4 bases and J lost 6 bases. The germline V gene has CDR1 SEHNR and CDR2 FQNEAQ (reference sequence). The CDR3 loop is CASSSTSGGVFEQYF. CDR3 nucleotides: TGTGCCAGCAGCTCAACTAGCGGGGGGGTCTTCGAGCAGTACTTC.

The chain carries TRBV7-2 and TRBJ2-2; D is unclear. In germline, CDR1 is SGHTA, CDR2 FQGNSA. CDR3 size: 13 residues. V was cut by 5 bases and J by 6 bases, with 10 bases left in between. DNA for the CDR3: TGTGCCAGCAGCCACGCCGGAGCCGGGGAGCTGTTTTTT. Residues: CASSHAGAGELFF.

The CDR3 is CASSSKQGIGNQPQHF. CDR3 in DNA: TGTGCCAGCAGCTCAAAACAGGGGATTGGGAATCAGCCCCAGCATTTT. The V gene is TRBV5-6, the J gene TRBJ1-5, with TRBD1 identical over 7 bases. Germline trimming cut 3 bases from V and 4 bases from J; bases unmatched to any gene: 10. CDR3 size: 16 residues. Germline CDR1 and CDR2: SGHDT and YYEEEE.